This T cell receptor (beta chain) was captured by sequencing in a study of T cell responses to AZD1222 COVID-19 vaccine. Of note for this clone: As yet, its antigen is unknown.

This CDR3 has 13 residues. Trimming removed 3 bases at V and 1 base at J, with 8 bases between. Per the germline V gene, CDR1 is DFQATT and CDR2 is SNEGSKA (reference sequence). TCRdb keeps only in-frame clones here, not all; method: immunoSEQ multiplex PCR. The sample has around 150,000 clones, around 92% seen once; the top ten hold roughly 4.3%. Study-wide findings and caveats: Mapped onto spike, vaccine-associated CD4 TCRs spanned it and were dominant at 160-218 and 743-854.

This TCR came from an adult in good health. The sample here was peripheral blood, taken on day 0 of MenACWY control vaccination. The chain has TRBV20-1 and TRBJ2-3; maybe TRBD1 (5 bases). In DNA, the CDR3 is TGCAGTGCTAGTCCCAGGGGCACAGATACGCAGTATTTT. Translated, it gives CSASPRGTDTQYF.